Below, 22 T cell receptor beta chains from the same sample are listed, as sequenced in a study of T-cell memory formation after mild COVID-19. TCRdb passed the 5' RACE reads through MiXCR, listing each CDR3 protein once. Altogether roughly 610,000 distinct CDR3 sequences are present, approximately 15% being singletons, with the ten largest covering roughly 7.8%. Source material: PBMCs or a T cell subset sorted from them (not recorded which). These receptors were collected from an adult woman who had mild COVID-19 (a few samples of this study predate the infection). Cell type and time point are not known.

As concerns this clonotype: Germline is not matched at one junction end, which may reflect a read error. The rearrangement links TRBV29-1 to TRBJ1-1, with 7 bases that match TRBD1. CDR3 length: 13 amino acids. Germline V lookup: CDR1 SQVTM, CDR2 ANQGSEA. CDR3 amino acids: CSAGTAMNPEAFF. Written as DNA, the CDR3 is TGCAGCGCTGGGACAGCCATGAACCCTGAAGCTTTCTTT.

This sequence joins TRBV7-3 and TRBJ1-1, with no clear D. Looked up from germline, CDR1 is SGHTA and CDR2 is FQGTGA. V gave up 5 bases and J gave up 9 bases, with 13 bases separating them. The CDR3 is 12 amino acids. The CDR3 bases are TGTGCCAGCAGCCAAATGACGGGCCAAGCTTTCTTT. Amino acids: CASSQMTGQAFF.

This clonotype was counted only a few times. This chain uses TRBV20-1 with TRBJ2-2; D remains ambiguous. The ends were cut back, 5 bases at V and 6 bases at J, with 13 bases in the middle. Per the germline V gene, CDR1 is DFQATT and CDR2 is SNEGSKA (reference sequence). The CDR3 is 13 amino acids. The DNA for the CDR3 is TGCAGTGCTCTGGACCCCTCCCCCGGGGAGCTGTTTTTT. Residues: CSALDPSPGELFF.

The CDR3 nucleotides read TGTGCCAGCAGTGAAAGCCCCGGGAGCTCCTACGAGCAGTACTTC. It yields the protein CASSESPGSSYEQYF. The J gene is TRBJ2-7, the V gene TRBV2, with D maybe TRBD2 (6 bases). Trimming removed 2 bases from V and 0 bases from J, with 11 bases in between. This CDR3 is 15 amino acids long. Germline V gene lookup returns CDR1 SNHLY and CDR2 FYNNEI.

This sequence joins TRBV4-1 and TRBJ2-1; D is unresolved. Germline V CDR1 and CDR2: MGHRA, YSYEKL. This CDR3 contains 17 residues. The V end was cut by 2 bases, the J end by 0 bases, with 14 bases between. CDR3 DNA sequence: TGCGCCAGCAGCCAACGCAGTTCCATAATCTCCTACAATGAGCAGTTCTTC. It specifies CASSQRSSIISYNEQFF.

This clonotype has a handful of counts. The chain has TRBV12-3 or TRBV12-4 and TRBJ2-1, with TRBD2 matching 11 bases. The CDR3 is 15 amino acids. The V gene end was trimmed by 6 bases and the J gene end by 5 bases; junction bases not matched to a gene: 6. CDR3 amino acids: CASSISGGANNEQFF. The CDR3 region has the DNA TGTGCCAGCAGCATTAGCGGGGGGGCGAACAATGAGCAGTTCTTC.

This clonotype was observed a few times. The chain links TRBV3-1 to TRBJ2-1; no firm D call. Germline V gene data show CDR1 as LGHDT and CDR2 as YNNKEL (reference sequence). The CDR3 contains 12 residues. The ends were cut back, 4 bases at V and 10 bases at J, with 11 bases in the middle. CDR3 in amino acids: CASSLSTGEQFF. The DNA for the CDR3 is TGTGCCAGCAGCCTTAGTACCGGCGAGCAGTTCTTC.

This clonotype occurred a few times. The chain couples TRBV18 to TRBJ1-1; weak D call: TRBD1 (5 bases). The germline CDR1 and CDR2 sequences are KGHSH and LQKENI. Trimming pared 2 bases from V and 4 bases from J, leaving 14 bases between. The length of the CDR3 is 15 residues. The CDR3 coding sequence is TGTGCCAGCTCACCAGGGGGGGGAGGAAGCACTGAAGCTTTCTTT. Encoded protein: CASSPGGGGSTEAFF.

This clonotype was observed a handful of times. The chain employs TRBV7-9 and TRBJ1-2, with D tentatively TRBD1 (6 bases). V lost 3 bases to trimming and J lost 3 bases, with 8 bases between them. The CDR3 extends over 13 amino acids. CDR1 is SEHNR, CDR2 FQNEAQ, per germline (reference sequence). The CDR3 protein is CASSLGTHYGYTF. CDR3 DNA: TGTGCCAGCAGCTTGGGGACACACTATGGCTACACCTTC.

This clonotype was detected only a few times. The rearrangement joins TRBV5-4 to TRBJ1-1, with D unresolved. The CDR3 is made up of 13 amino acids. Trimming took off 9 bases at V and 4 bases at J, with 16 bases between the two ends. Germline CDR1 SGHNT, CDR2 YYREEE (reference sequence). CDR3 bases: TGTGCCACCCACCCGGGATTTCCCACTGAAGCTTTCTTT. Translated, it gives CATHPGFPTEAFF.

This clonotype was seen at least ten times. The chain employs TRBV5-1 and TRBJ1-3; D gene unclear. V shed 0 bases and J shed 1 base, with 11 bases lying between them. Per the germline V gene, CDR1 is SGHRS and CDR2 is YFSETQ. The CDR3 sequence is 16 residues long. The CDR3 region has the DNA TGCGCCAGCAGCTTGGGACCTACCGCTTCTGGAAACACCATATATTTT. The encoded protein is CASSLGPTASGNTIYF.

The V call is TRBV21-1, the J call TRBJ2-7; TRBD1 is taken as the D call from the table, unchecked against the DNA. TRBV21-1 is deemed a pseudogene. This CDR3 contains 13 residues. CDR3 loop: CASNQGATYEQYF. CDR3 sequence (DNA): TGTGCCAGCAACCAGGGGGCGACCTACGAGCAGTACTTC.

The chain joins TRBV29-1 to TRBJ2-2; no reliable D call. The CDR3 extends over 15 amino acids. Trimming took 1 base from V and 6 from J, leaving 15 bases between them. The germline V gene encodes CDR1 SQVTM and CDR2 ANQGSEA. CDR3: CSVEVRQVGAGELFF. The CDR3 region has the DNA TGCAGCGTTGAAGTTAGACAAGTAGGCGCCGGGGAGCTGTTTTTT.

This rearrangement joins TRBV7-2 to TRBJ2-1, with 9 bases identical to TRBD2. Germline CDR1 reads SGHTA; CDR2 reads FQGNSA. This CDR3 has 13 amino acids. V lost 6 bases and J lost 10; bases outside the gene matches: 7. The CDR3 DNA reads as TGTGCCAGCAGTCGTAGCGGGAGATGGGAGCAGTTCTTC. It is translated as CASSRSGRWEQFF.

This clonotype was recorded a few times. The chain has TRBV5-1 and TRBJ1-2, with D unresolved. There are 12 residues in the CDR3. CDR1 is SGHRS, CDR2 YFSETQ, per germline. V lost 0 bases and J lost 10, with 10 bases in between. CDR3 residues: CASSLALSVYTF. The CDR3 DNA sequence: TGCGCCAGCAGCTTGGCACTGAGCGTCTACACCTTC.

The table lists this clonotype with a few counts. The chain is built from TRBV20-1 and TRBJ2-1, with D perhaps assigned TRBD1 or TRBD2 (6 bases each). CDR1 and CDR2 from the germline V gene are DFQATT and SNEGSKA (reference sequence). The CDR3 covers 12 residues. V lost 2 bases and J lost 11, with 13 bases in between. The CDR3 protein is CSARMRGAQQFF. CDR3 coding DNA: TGCAGTGCTAGAATGAGGGGGGCCCAGCAGTTCTTC.

The sample holds many counts of this clonotype. The chain is built from TRBV9 and TRBJ1-2; 12 bases align to TRBD1. The CDR3 covers 16 residues. Germline assignment: CDR1 SGDLS and CDR2 YYNGEE. The J segment lost 3 bases and the V segment lost 2 bases, leaving 5 bases of the junction unmatched. The CDR3 DNA reads as TGTGCCAGCAGCGTGGGGACAGGGGGCGCCCACTATGGCTACACCTTC. It yields the protein CASSVGTGGAHYGYTF. The whole variable domain, remainder taken from reference TRBV9 and TRBJ1-2, is DSGVTQTPKHLITATGQRVTLRCSPRSGDLSVYWYQQSLDQGLQFLIQYYNGEERAKGNILERFSAQQFPDLHSELNLSSLELGDSALYFCASSVGTGGAHYGYTFGSGTRLTVV.

This clonotype appeared a few times. This rearrangement joins TRBV3-1 to TRBJ1-3, with 8 positions matching TRBD1. The CDR3 extends over 13 amino acids. The germline gives CDR1 LGHDT, CDR2 YNNKEL (reference sequence). J was trimmed by 0 bases and V by 10 bases; bases with no gene match: 2. The CDR3 is CATGTGSGNTIYF. CDR3 bases: TGTGCCACCGGGACAGGCTCTGGAAACACCATATATTTT.

This clonotype was seen more than once but under ten times. This sequence joins TRBV5-4 and TRBJ1-1; TRBD1 might be the D (6 bases). The CDR3 length is 17 residues. The germline V gene encodes CDR1 SGHNT and CDR2 YYREEE (reference sequence). The ends were cut back, 4 bases at V and 2 bases at J, with 21 bases in the middle. CDR3 region: CASSLGGLSNFNTEAFF. The CDR3 region has the DNA TGTGCCAGCAGCCTGGGGGGCCTATCGAATTTCAACACTGAAGCTTTCTTT. Full variable domain (missing parts from reference TRBV5-4 and TRBJ1-1): ETGVTQSPTHLIKTRGQQVTLRCSSQSGHNTVSWYQQALGQGPQFIFQYYREEENGRGNFPPRFSGLQFPNYSSELNVNALELDDSALYLCASSLGGLSNFNTEAFFGQGTRLTVV.

This clonotype has more than one count but fewer than ten. The V and J genes are TRBV2 and TRBJ2-1; no clear D gene. CDR1 is SNHLY, CDR2 FYNNEI, per germline. The CDR3 covers 17 residues. V lost 1 base to trimming and J lost 3 bases, with 16 bases between them. This chain's CDR3 is CASSEGFVSPGYNEQFF. DNA of the CDR3: TGTGCCAGCAGTGAAGGATTTGTGTCCCCCGGCTACAATGAGCAGTTCTTC.

This clonotype has a count of ten or more. The chain employs TRBV7-3 and TRBJ2-2; D is possibly TRBD1 (6 bases). The V end was cut by 0 bases, the J end by 2 bases, with 7 bases between. The CDR3 contains 15 residues. Per the germline V gene, CDR1 is SGHTA and CDR2 is FQGTGA. The CDR3 DNA reads TGTGCCAGCAGCTTAACCAGGGGTAACACCGGGGAGCTGTTTTTT. Translating it yields CASSLTRGNTGELFF.

This clonotype was seen more than once but under ten times. This chain links TRBV12-3 or TRBV12-4 with TRBJ2-3, with TRBD2 matching over 14 bases. Trimming removed 5 bases from V and 5 bases from J; junction bases left unmatched: 3. The CDR3 sequence is 15 residues long. CDR3 in amino acids: CASSPGTSGRDTQYF. CDR3 in DNA: TGTGCCAGCAGTCCCGGGACTAGCGGGAGAGATACGCAGTATTTT.